This T cell receptor (beta chain) is drawn from a study of CD4+ T cells in melanoma. The data were produced by immunoSEQ multiplex PCR, yet TCRdb's version contains in-frame clones alone and is incomplete. Of about 140,000 clones in the sample, around nine tenths are singletons; the top ten hold roughly 1.4%. The CDR3 runs 15 residues. Trimming took 0 bases from V and 4 from J; bases not matched to a gene: 6. Germline V gene sequence: CDR1 SGDLS, CDR2 YYNGEE. Concerning this clone: What it binds is unknown.

Findings and caveats of the study: A reported correlation linked neoantigen-specific CD4+ T cells to CD8+, macrophage and B cell function.

The chain uses TRBV9 and TRBJ1-1; 7 positions match TRBD1. The receptor was derived from a human donor with melanoma. CDR3 DNA sequence: TGTGCCAGCAGCGTAGGTGGCAGGGGGGTCACTGAAGCTTTCTTT. This sequence encodes CASSVGGRGVTEAFF.